This T cell receptor (beta chain) was identified in a study of graft-versus-host responses after intestinal transplantation. Looking at the study overall: Anti-thymocyte globulin was used for induction in all recipients, who then took tacrolimus and steroids for two to four years.

V lost 0 bases, J lost 5 bases, and 8 bases lay in between. The CDR3 loop spans 15 amino acids. Germline V gene lookup returns CDR1 MGHRA and CDR2 YSYEKL. The table came from immunoSEQ multiplex PCR; TCRdb's copy has only in-frame clones and leaves some out. This sample has about 12,000 clones; around four fifths occur once, and the top ten carry 45% to 55%. Findings of the study overall: Subjects displaying graft-donor T cell macrochimerism possessed elevated graft-versus-host to host-versus-graft clonal ratios inside allografts.

The sample holds one count of this clone. Its target is not known. The V call is TRBV4-1, the J call TRBJ1-6, with TRBD1 as a possible D gene (5 bases). The specimen comprised PBMCs, sampled approximately 130 days after transplant. The receptor was derived from a human patient who received an intestinal transplant, so some T cells may come from the graft donor. The CDR3: CASSQEATDNSPLHF. The CDR3 bases are TGCGCCAGCAGCCAAGAGGCGACAGATAATTCACCCCTCCACTTT.